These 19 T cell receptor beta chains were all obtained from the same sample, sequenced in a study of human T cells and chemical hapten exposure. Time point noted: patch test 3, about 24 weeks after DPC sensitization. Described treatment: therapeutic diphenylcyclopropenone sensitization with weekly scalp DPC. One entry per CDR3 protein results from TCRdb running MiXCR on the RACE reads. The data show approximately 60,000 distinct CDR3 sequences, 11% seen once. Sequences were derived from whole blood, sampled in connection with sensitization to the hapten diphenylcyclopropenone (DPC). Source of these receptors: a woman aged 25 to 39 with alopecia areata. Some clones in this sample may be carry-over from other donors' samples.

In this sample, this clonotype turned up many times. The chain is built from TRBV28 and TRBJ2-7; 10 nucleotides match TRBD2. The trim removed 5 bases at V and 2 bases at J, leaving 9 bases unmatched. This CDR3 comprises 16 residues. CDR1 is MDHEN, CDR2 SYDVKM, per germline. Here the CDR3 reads CASSDWSGREAYEQYF. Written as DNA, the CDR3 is TGTGCCAGCAGTGACTGGAGCGGGAGGGAGGCCTACGAGCAGTACTTC.

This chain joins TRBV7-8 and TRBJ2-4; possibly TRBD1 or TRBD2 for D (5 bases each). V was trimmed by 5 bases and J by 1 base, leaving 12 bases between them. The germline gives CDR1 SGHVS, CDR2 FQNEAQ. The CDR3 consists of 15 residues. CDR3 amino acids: CASSPGTLAKNIQYF. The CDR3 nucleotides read TGTGCCAGCAGCCCCGGGACCCTTGCCAAAAACATTCAGTACTTC. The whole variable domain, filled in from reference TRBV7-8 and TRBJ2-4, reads GAGVSQSPRYKVAKRGQDVALRCDPISGHVSLFWYQQALGQGPEFLTYFQNEAQLDKSGLPSDRFFAERPEGSVSTLKIQRTQQEDSAVYLCASSPGTLAKNIQYFGAGTRLSVL.

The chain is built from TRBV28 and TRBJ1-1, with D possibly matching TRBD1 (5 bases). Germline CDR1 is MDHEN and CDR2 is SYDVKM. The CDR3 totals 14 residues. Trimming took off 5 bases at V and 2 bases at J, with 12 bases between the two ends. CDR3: CASSGPQGNTEAFF. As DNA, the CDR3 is TGTGCCAGCAGTGGTCCTCAGGGCAACACTGAAGCTTTCTTT.

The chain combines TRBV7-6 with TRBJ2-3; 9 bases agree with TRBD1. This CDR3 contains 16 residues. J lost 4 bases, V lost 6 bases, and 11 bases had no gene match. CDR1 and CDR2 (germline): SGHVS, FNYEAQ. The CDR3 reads CASSSRGQGISDTQYF. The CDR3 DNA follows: TGTGCCAGCAGTTCAAGGGGACAGGGAATTTCAGATACGCAGTATTTT.

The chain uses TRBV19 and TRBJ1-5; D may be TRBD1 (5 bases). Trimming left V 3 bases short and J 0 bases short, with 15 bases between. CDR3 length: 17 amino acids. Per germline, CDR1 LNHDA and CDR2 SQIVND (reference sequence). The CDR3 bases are TGTGCCAGTAGTATTGGGACCGGGGGATATAGCAATCAGCCCCAGCATTTT. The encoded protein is CASSIGTGGYSNQPQHF.

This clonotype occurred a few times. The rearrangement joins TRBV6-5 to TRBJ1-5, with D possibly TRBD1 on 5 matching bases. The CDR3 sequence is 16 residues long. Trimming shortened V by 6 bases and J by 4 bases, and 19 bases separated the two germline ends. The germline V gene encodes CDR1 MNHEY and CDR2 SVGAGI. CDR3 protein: CASSTDTPGANQPQHF. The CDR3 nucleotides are TGTGCCAGCAGCACGGACACCCCTGGGGCTAATCAGCCCCAGCATTTT.

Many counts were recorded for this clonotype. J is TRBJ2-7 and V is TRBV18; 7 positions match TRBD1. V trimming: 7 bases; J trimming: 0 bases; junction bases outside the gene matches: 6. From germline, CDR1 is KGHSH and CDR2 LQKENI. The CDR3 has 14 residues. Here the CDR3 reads CASCEGATSYEQYF. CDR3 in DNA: TGTGCCAGCTGTGAGGGGGCAACCTCCTACGAGCAGTACTTC.

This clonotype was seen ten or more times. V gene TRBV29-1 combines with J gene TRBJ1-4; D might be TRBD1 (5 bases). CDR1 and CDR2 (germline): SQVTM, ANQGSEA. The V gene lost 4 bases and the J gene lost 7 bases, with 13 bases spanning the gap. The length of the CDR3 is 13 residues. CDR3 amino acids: CSVAHRIGEKLFF. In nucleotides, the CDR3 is TGCAGCGTTGCCCACAGGATCGGTGAAAAACTGTTTTTT.

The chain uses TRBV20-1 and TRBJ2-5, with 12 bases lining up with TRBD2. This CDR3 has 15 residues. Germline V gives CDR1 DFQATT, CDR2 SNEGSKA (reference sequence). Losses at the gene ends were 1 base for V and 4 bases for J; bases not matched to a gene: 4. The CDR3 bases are TGCAGTGCTAGAGTCCCTAGCGGGAGGGGAGAGACCCAGTACTTC. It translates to CSARVPSGRGETQYF.

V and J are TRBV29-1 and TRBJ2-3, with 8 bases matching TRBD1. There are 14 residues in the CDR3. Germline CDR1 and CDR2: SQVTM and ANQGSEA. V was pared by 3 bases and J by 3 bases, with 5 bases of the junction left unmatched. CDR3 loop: CSVEQGAGTDTQYF. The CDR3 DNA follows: TGCAGCGTTGAGCAGGGGGCTGGGACAGATACGCAGTATTTT.

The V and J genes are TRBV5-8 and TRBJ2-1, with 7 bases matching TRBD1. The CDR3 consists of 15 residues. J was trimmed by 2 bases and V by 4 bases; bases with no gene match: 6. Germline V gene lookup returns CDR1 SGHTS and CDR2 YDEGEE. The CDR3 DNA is TGTGCCAGCAGCGTGACAGGGATGCCCTACAATGAGCAGTTCTTC. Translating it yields CASSVTGMPYNEQFF.

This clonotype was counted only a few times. This chain's CDR3 is CASTSYNEQFF. The CDR3 nucleotides read TGTGCCAGCACCAGCTACAATGAGCAGTTCTTC. The chain combines TRBV6-5 with TRBJ2-1; no reliable D call. The CDR3 covers 11 residues. Germline V gene lookup returns CDR1 MNHEY and CDR2 SVGAGI. V dropped 7 bases and J dropped 3 bases, with 4 bases sitting between them.

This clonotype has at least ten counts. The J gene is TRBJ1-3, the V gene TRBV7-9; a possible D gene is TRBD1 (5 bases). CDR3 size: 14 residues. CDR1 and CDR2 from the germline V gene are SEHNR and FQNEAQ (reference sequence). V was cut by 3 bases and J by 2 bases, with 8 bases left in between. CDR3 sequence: CASSLGQAGNTIYF. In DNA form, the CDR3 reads TGTGCCAGCAGCTTGGGGCAGGCTGGAAACACCATATATTTT.

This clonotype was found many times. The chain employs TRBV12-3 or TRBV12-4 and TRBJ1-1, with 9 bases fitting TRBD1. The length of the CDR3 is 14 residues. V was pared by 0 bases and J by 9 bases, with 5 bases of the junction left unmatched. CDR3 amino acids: CASSLADRGGQAFF. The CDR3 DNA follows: TGTGCCAGCAGTTTAGCGGACAGGGGAGGGCAAGCTTTCTTT.

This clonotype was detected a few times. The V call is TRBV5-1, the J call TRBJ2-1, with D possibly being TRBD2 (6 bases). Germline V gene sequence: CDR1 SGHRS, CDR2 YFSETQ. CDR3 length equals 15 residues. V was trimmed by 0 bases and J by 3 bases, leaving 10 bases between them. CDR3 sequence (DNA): TGCGCCAGCAGCTTGGCCGGGGGTTTCTACAATGAGCAGTTCTTC. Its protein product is CASSLAGGFYNEQFF.

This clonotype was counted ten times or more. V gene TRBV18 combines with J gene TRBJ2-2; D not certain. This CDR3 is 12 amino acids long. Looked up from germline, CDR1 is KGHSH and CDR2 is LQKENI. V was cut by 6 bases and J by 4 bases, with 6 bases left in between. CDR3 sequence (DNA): TGTGCCAGCTCCCAAGCCACCGGGGAGCTGTTTTTT. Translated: CASSQATGELFF.

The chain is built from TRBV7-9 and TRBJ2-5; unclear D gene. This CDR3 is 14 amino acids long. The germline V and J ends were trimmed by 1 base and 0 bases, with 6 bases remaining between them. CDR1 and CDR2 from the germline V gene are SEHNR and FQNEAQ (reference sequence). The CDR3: CASSLERYQETQYF. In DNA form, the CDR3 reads TGTGCCAGCAGCTTAGAACGGTACCAAGAGACCCAGTACTTC.

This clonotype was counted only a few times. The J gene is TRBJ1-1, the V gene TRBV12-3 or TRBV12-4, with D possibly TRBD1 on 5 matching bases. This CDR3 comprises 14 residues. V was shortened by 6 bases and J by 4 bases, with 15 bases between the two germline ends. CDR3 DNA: TGTGCCAGCAGCTACAGGAATTTGGGCACTGAAGCTTTCTTT. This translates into CASSYRNLGTEAFF.

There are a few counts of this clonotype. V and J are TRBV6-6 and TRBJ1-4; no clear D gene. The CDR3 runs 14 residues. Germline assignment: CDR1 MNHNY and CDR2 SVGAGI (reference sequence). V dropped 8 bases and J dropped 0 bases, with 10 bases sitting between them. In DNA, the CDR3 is TGTGCCAGCCGATTAGACGCAACTAATGAAAAACTGTTTTTT. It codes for CASRLDATNEKLFF.